The 17 T cell receptor beta chains given below trace back to one sample, sequenced in a study of blood T cell repertoires in COVID-19. The repertoire was sequenced with immunoSEQ multiplex PCR; TCRdb's copy has only in-frame clones and lacks some. The sample yields tens of thousands of clones, over 70% seen once. What was sequenced was peripheral blood. The receptors shown here come from a woman in her 70s with acute or convalescent COVID-19.

The genes are TRBV19 and TRBJ1-6; 7 bases map to TRBD1. The CDR3 runs to 15 residues. V dropped 5 bases and J dropped 8; count of bases not matched to a gene: 9. Germline CDR1 and CDR2: LNHDA and SQIVND (reference sequence). The CDR3 loop reads CASSVPGQNYSPLHF. The CDR3 DNA sequence: TGTGCCAGTAGTGTTCCGGGACAGAATTATTCACCCCTCCACTTT.

This sequence joins TRBV5-4 and TRBJ1-1; 10 bases are shared with TRBD1. The CDR3 loop spans 14 amino acids. V trimming: 3 bases; J trimming: 5 bases; junction bases outside the gene matches: 4. Germline V gene sequence: CDR1 SGHNT, CDR2 YYREEE (reference sequence). CDR3 in amino acids: CASSSGDRGTEAFF. The CDR3 coding sequence is TGTGCCAGCAGCTCGGGGGACAGGGGAACTGAAGCTTTCTTT.

The gene calls are TRBV10-3 and TRBJ1-2, with unresolved D. The CDR3 contains 11 residues. The V gene lost 7 bases and the J gene lost 2 bases, with 5 bases spanning the gap. Germline assignment: CDR1 ENHRY and CDR2 SYGVKD. The CDR3 spells CAITGNYGYTF. The DNA of the CDR3 is TGTGCCATCACGGGAAACTATGGCTACACCTTC.

This clone has only one observation. This chain connects TRBV7-3 to TRBJ2-2; perhaps TRBD2 as D (6 bases). V was trimmed by 3 bases and J by 6 bases, leaving 14 bases between them. Germline CDR1 is SGHTA and CDR2 is FQGTGA. This CDR3 comprises 15 residues. CDR3 loop: CASSFQTRGSGELFF. The DNA of the CDR3 is TGTGCCAGCAGCTTCCAGACTAGAGGGTCCGGGGAGCTGTTTTTT.

This rearrangement joins TRBV3-1 (or the pseudogene TRBV3-2) to TRBJ1-1; unclear D gene. V shed 1 base and J shed 4 bases, with 13 bases lying between them. Germline V CDR1 and CDR2: LGHDT, YNNKEL (reference sequence). The CDR3 runs 15 residues. CDR3 amino acids: CASSQGPRLGTEAFF. The CDR3 DNA follows: TGTGCCAGCAGCCAAGGACCCAGGCTGGGCACTGAAGCTTTCTTT.

Here the CDR3 DNA reads TGCGCCAGCAGCTTACAGGGGGCCTACACAGATACGCAGTATTTT. This encodes CASSLQGAYTDTQYF. The chain uses TRBV5-1 and TRBJ2-3; 9 nucleotides match TRBD1. The CDR3 is made up of 15 amino acids. After removal of 2 bases from V and 2 bases from J, the junction contained 3 bases not matched to a gene. Germline V gives CDR1 SGHRS, CDR2 YFSETQ.

CDR3 DNA: TGTGCCAGCAGGGTCACAGGGGGAGGTACTGAAGCTTTCTTT. This codes for CASRVTGGGTEAFF. V and J are TRBV27 and TRBJ1-1, with 8 bases that match TRBD1. This CDR3 contains 14 residues. The V gene end was trimmed by 6 bases and the J gene end by 5 bases; junction bases not matched to a gene: 8. Germline V gene lookup returns CDR1 MNHEY and CDR2 SMNVEV (reference sequence).

V usage is TRBV19 and J usage is TRBJ1-1, with a weak D call TRBD1 (6 bases). Germline values: CDR1 LNHDA, CDR2 SQIVND (reference sequence). V was clipped by 8 bases and J by 2 bases, with 15 bases between them. The CDR3 totals 14 residues. CDR3 DNA sequence: TGTGCCAGTGACAAAGGGGGTCTTAACACTGAAGCTTTCTTT. It codes for CASDKGGLNTEAFF. Full variable domain (missing parts from reference TRBV19 and TRBJ1-1): DGGITQSPKYLFRKEGQNVTLSCEQNLNHDAMYWYRQDPGQGLRLIYYSQIVNDFQKGDIAEGYSVSREKKESFPLTVTSAQKNPTAFYLCASDKGGLNTEAFFGQGTRLTVV.

This sequence joins TRBV6-1 and TRBJ1-2; D is possibly TRBD1 (6 bases). The V end lost 4 bases, the J end lost 6 bases, and 21 bases lay between the germline ends. The V gene's germline CDR1 is MNHNS and CDR2 SASEGT. The CDR3 extends over 16 amino acids. In DNA, the CDR3 is TGTGCCAGCAGTGCGGACAGACGGTTTATAGGTAATGGCTACACCTTC. This translates into CASSADRRFIGNGYTF.

The chain has TRBV20-1 and TRBJ1-2; tentative D call: TRBD1 (5 bases). V was cut by 3 bases and J by 6 bases, with 8 bases left in between. This CDR3 spans 11 amino acids. In germline, CDR1 is DFQATT, CDR2 SNEGSKA (reference sequence). The CDR3 DNA follows: TGCAGTGCTAGGGCGGGGCATGGCTACACCTTC. It is translated as CSARAGHGYTF.

This rearrangement joins TRBV10-3 to TRBJ2-7; 12 nucleotides match TRBD1. V lost 6 bases to trimming and J lost 6 bases; unmatched junction nucleotides: 6. Germline V gene lookup returns CDR1 ENHRY and CDR2 SYGVKD. The CDR3 has 14 residues. In nucleotides, the CDR3 is TGTGCCATCAGCTCCGGGACAGGGGGCAGCGAGCAGTACGTC. This sequence encodes CAISSGTGGSEQYV.

This chain's CDR3 is CASSKQQGHGDTEAFF. DNA for the CDR3: TGTGCCAGTAGTAAGCAACAGGGCCACGGGGACACTGAAGCTTTCTTT. The V and J genes are TRBV19 and TRBJ1-1, with a possible D match to TRBD1 (6 bases). This CDR3 has 16 residues. Germline V gene sequence: CDR1 LNHDA, CDR2 SQIVND (reference sequence). The ends were cut back, 4 bases at V and 3 bases at J, with 18 bases in the middle.

The V gene is TRBV18, the J gene TRBJ2-3, with unresolved D. Germline CDR1 is KGHSH and CDR2 is LQKENI. V was trimmed by 3 bases and J by 4 bases, leaving 14 bases between them. CDR3 length equals 15 residues. The CDR3 here is CASSPNIVVADTQYF. DNA for the CDR3: TGTGCCAGCTCACCGAACATTGTGGTTGCAGATACGCAGTATTTT.

This clone came up a few times. The rearrangement uses TRBV4-1 and TRBJ1-5; D perhaps matches TRBD1 (5 bases). The V end was cut by 5 bases, the J end by 2 bases, with 13 bases between. Germline V gives CDR1 MGHRA, CDR2 YSYEKL. There are 15 residues in the CDR3. DNA for the CDR3: TGCGCCAGCAGCACCAGGGAGGCCGGCAATCAGCCCCAGCATTTT. It encodes CASSTREAGNQPQHF.

The chain recombines TRBV9 with TRBJ2-2; TRBD2 matches at 13 bases. Germline loops: CDR1 SGDLS, CDR2 YYNGEE. CDR3 length equals 20 residues. V lost 4 bases, J lost 0 bases, and 12 bases stayed unmatched. Here the CDR3 DNA reads TGTGCCAGCAGCTCAAGATCGACTAGCGGGGGGTCCGCGAACACCGGGGAGCTGTTTTTT. Amino acids: CASSSRSTSGGSANTGELFF.

This rearrangement joins TRBV5-6 to TRBJ1-1; TRBD1 aligns across 9 bases. Looked up from germline, CDR1 is SGHDT and CDR2 is YYEEEE. The CDR3 is made up of 13 amino acids. J was trimmed by 5 bases and V by 3 bases; bases with no gene match: 2. The CDR3 DNA is TGTGCCAGCAGCTGGGACAGGGAGACTGAAGCTTTCTTT. Protein sequence: CASSWDRETEAFF.

The chain is built from TRBV5-8 and TRBJ1-5; D uncertain. There are 13 residues in the CDR3. With 4 bases removed from V and 7 bases from J, the gap between germline ends came to 12 bases. CDR1 is SGHTS and CDR2 is YDEGEE in the germline V gene. CDR3 amino acids: CASSPPLRQPQHF. CDR3 coding DNA: TGTGCCAGCAGCCCCCCCTTGCGGCAGCCCCAGCATTTT.